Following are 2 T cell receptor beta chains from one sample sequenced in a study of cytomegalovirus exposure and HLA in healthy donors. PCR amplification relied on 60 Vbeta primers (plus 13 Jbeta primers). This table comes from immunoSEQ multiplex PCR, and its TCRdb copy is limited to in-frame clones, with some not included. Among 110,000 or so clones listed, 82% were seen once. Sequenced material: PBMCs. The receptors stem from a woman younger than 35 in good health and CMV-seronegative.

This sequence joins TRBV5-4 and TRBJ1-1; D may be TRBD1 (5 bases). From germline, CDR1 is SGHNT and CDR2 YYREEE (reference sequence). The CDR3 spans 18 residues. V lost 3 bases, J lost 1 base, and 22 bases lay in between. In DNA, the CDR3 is TGTGCCAGCAGCTCGGCGACCGGGTCCTGGGGGGGGAACACTGAAGCTTTCTTT. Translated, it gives CASSSATGSWGGNTEAFF.

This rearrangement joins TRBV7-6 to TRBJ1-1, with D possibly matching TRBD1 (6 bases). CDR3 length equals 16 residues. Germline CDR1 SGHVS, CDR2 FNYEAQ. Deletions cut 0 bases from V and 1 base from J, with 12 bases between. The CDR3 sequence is CASSLAYHRANTEAFF. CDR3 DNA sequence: TGTGCCAGCAGCTTAGCGTATCACAGGGCGAACACTGAAGCTTTCTTT. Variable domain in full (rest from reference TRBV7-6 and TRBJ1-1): GAGVSQSPRYKVTKRGQDVALRCDPISGHVSLYWYRQALGQGPEFLTYFNYEAQQDKSGLPNDRFSAERPEGSISTLTIQRTEQRDSAMYRCASSLAYHRANTEAFFGQGTRLTVV.